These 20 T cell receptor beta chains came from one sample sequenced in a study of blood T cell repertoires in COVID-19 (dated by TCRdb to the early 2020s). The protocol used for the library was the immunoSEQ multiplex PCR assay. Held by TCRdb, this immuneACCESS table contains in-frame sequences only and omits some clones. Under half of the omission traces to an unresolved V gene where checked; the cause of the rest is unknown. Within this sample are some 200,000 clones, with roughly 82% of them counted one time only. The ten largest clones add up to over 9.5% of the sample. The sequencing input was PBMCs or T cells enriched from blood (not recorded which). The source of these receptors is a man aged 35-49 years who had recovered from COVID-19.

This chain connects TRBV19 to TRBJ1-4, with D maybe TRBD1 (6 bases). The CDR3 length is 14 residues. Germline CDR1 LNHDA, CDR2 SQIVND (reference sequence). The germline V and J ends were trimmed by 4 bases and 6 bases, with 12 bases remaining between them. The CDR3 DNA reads TGTGCCAGTAGTACAGGGGCACATGATGAAAAACTGTTTTTT. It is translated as CASSTGAHDEKLFF.

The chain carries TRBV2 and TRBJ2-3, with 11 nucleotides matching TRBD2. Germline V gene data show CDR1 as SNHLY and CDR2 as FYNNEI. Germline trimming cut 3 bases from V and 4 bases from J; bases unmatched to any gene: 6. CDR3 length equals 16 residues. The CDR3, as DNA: TGTGCCAGCAGTGACGAGCTAGCGGGAGGAGCAGATACGCAGTATTTT. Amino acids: CASSDELAGGADTQYF.

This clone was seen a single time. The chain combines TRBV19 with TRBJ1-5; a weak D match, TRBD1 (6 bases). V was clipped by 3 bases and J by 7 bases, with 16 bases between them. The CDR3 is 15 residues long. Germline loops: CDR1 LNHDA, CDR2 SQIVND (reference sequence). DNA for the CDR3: TGTGCCAGTAGTATGGTGGGGGCCGTAGGACAGCCCCAGCATTTT. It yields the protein CASSMVGAVGQPQHF.

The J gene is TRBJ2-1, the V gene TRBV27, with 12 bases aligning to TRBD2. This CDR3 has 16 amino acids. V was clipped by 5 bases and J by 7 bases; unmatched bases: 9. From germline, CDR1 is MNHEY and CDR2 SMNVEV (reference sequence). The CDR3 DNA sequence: TGTGCCAGCAGTATCCGACTAGCGGGAGAGGGTAATGAGCAGTTCTTC. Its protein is CASSIRLAGEGNEQFF.

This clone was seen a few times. DNA for the CDR3: TGTGCCAGCAGTGACTCGACTAGCGGGGTAGATACGCAGTATTTT. Its translation is CASSDSTSGVDTQYF. The gene calls are TRBV6-4 and TRBJ2-3; 11 positions match TRBD2. The germline CDR1 and CDR2 sequences are MRHNA and SNTAGT. Unmatched junction bases numbered 1, after V lost 0 bases and J lost 5 bases. This CDR3 is 15 amino acids long.

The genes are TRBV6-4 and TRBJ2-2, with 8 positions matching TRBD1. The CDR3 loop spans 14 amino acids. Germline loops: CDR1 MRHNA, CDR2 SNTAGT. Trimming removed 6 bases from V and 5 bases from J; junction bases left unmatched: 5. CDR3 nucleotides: TGTGCCAGCAGCAAGACAGGGGAGACCGGGGAGCTGTTTTTT. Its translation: CASSKTGETGELFF.

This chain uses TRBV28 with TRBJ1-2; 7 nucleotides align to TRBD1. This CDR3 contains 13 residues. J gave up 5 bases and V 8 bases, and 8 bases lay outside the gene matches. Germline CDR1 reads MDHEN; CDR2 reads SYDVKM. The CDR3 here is CASFRGLGYGYTF. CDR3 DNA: TGTGCCAGCTTTAGGGGGCTAGGGTATGGCTACACCTTC.

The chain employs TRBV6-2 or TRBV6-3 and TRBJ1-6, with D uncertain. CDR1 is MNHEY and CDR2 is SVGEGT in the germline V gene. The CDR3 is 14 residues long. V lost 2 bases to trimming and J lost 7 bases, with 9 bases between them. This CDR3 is CASSYQMTNSPLHF. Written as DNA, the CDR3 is TGTGCCAGCAGTTACCAAATGACAAATTCACCCCTCCACTTT.

In nucleotides, the CDR3 is TGTGCCAGCAGCCCTCCCCCTTGGCGGGAAAAAGAGACCCAGTACTTC. It specifies CASSPPPWREKETQYF. This chain joins TRBV3-1 (or the pseudogene TRBV3-2) and TRBJ2-5, with D possibly TRBD2 on 6 matching bases. This CDR3 comprises 16 residues. Trimming left V 4 bases short and J 3 bases short, with 18 bases between. The germline V gene has CDR1 LGHDT and CDR2 YNNKEL (reference sequence).

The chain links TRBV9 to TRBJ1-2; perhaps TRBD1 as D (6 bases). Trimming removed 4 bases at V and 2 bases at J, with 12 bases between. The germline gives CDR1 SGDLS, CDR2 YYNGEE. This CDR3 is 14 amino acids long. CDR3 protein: CASSSRDTNYGYTF. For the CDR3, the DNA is TGTGCCAGCAGCAGCCGGGACACAAACTATGGCTACACCTTC.

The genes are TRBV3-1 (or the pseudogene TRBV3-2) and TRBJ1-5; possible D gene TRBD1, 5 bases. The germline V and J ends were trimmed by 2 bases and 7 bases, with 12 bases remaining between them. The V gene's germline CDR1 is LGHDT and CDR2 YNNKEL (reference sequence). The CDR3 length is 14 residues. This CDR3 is CASSQMGGRQPQHF. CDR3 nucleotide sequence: TGTGCCAGCAGCCAAATGGGGGGACGGCAGCCCCAGCATTTT.

The CDR3 coding sequence is TGTGCCATCAGTAGGGACAGGACGTCCTACGAGCAGTACTTC. Protein product: CAISRDRTSYEQYF. This chain uses TRBV10-3 with TRBJ2-7; 8 bases map to TRBD1. CDR1 is ENHRY, CDR2 SYGVKD, per germline. The V segment lost 5 bases and the J segment 1 base; nucleotides outside the gene matches: 4. The CDR3 extends over 14 amino acids.

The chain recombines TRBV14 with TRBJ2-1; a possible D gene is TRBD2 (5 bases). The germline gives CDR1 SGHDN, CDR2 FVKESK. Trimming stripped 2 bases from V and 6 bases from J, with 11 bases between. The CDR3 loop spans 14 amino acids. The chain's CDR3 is CASSQLLEANEQFF. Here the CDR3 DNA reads TGTGCCAGCAGCCAACTACTAGAGGCCAATGAGCAGTTCTTC.

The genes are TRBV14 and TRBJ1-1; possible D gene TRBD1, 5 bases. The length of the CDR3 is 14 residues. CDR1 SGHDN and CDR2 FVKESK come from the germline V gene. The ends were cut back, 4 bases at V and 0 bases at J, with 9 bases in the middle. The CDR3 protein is CASSPQVVNTEAFF. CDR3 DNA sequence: TGTGCCAGCAGCCCACAGGTTGTGAACACTGAAGCTTTCTTT.

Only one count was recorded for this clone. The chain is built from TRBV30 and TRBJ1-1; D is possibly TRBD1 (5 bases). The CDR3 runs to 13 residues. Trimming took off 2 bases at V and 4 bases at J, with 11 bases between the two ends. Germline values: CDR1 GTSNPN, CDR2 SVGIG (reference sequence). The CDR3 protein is CAWSLQQATEAFF. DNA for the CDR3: TGTGCCTGGAGTCTTCAACAGGCCACTGAAGCTTTCTTT.

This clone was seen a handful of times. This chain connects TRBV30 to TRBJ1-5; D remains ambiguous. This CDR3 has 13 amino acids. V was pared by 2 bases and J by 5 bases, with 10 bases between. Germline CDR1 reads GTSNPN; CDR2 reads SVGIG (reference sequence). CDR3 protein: CAWSSGVHQPQHF. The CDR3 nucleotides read TGTGCCTGGAGTAGTGGAGTTCATCAGCCCCAGCATTTT.

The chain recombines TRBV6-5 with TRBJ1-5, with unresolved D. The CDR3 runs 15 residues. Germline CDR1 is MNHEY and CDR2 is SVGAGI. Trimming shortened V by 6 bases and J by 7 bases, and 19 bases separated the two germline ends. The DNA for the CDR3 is TGTGCCAGCAGCGCCGGAGGGCAGGCGGGCCAGCCCCAGCATTTT. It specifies CASSAGGQAGQPQHF.

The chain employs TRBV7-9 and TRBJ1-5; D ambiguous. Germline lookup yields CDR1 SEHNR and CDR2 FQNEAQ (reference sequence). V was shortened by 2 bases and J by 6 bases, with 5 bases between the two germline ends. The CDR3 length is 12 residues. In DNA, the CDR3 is TGTGCCAGCAGCTTAATGGCTCAGCCCCAGCATTTT. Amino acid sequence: CASSLMAQPQHF. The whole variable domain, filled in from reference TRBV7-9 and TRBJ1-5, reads DTGVSQNPRHKITKRGQNVTFRCDPISEHNRLYWYRQTLGQGPEFLTYFQNEAQLEKSRLLSDRFSAERPKGSFSTLEIQRTEQGDSAMYLCASSLMAQPQHFGDGTRLSIL.

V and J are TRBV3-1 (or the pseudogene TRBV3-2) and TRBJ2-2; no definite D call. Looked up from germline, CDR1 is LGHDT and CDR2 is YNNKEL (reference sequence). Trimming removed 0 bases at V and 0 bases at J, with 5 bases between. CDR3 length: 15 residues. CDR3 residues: CASSQEATNTGELFF. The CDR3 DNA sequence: TGTGCCAGCAGCCAAGAAGCCACGAACACCGGGGAGCTGTTTTTT.

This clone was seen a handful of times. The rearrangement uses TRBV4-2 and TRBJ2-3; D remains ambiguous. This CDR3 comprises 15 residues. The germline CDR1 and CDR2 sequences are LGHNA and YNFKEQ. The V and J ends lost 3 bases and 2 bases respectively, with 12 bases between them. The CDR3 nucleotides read TGTGCCAGCAGCCATAACGAACTAAACACAGATACGCAGTATTTT. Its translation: CASSHNELNTDTQYF.